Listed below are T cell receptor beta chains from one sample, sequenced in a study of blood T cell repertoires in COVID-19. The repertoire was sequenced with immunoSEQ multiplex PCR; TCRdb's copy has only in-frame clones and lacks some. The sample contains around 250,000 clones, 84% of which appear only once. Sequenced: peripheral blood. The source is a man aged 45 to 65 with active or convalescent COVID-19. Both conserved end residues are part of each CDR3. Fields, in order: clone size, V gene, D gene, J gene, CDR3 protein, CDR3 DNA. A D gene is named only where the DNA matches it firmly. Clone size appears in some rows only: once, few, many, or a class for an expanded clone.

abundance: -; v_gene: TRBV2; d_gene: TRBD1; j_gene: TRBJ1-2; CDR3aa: CASSRTGETYGYTF; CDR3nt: TGTGCCAGCAGTAGGACAGGGGAGACCTATGGCTACACCTTC
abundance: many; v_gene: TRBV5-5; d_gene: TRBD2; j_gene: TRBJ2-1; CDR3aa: CASSPGLARYNEQFF; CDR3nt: TGTGCCAGCAGCCCGGGACTAGCGAGATACAATGAGCAGTTCTTC
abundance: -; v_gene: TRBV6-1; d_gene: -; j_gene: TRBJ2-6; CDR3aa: CASSDRGAPSSGANVLTF; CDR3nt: TGTGCCAGCAGTGACAGGGGGGCCCCTTCCTCTGGGGCCAACGTCCTGACTTTC
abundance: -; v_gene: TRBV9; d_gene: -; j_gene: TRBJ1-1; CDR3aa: CASSPRQLNTEAFF; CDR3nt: TGTGCCAGCAGCCCCAGACAGTTGAACACTGAAGCTTTCTTT
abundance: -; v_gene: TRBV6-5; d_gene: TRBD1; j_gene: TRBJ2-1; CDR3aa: CASADRGRGEQFF; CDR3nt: TGTGCCAGCGCGGACAGGGGGCGGGGGGAGCAGTTCTTC
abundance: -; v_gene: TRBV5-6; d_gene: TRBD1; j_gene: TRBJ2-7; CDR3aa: CASSQGTGGNYEQYF; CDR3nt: TGTGCCAGCAGCCAGGGTACAGGGGGGAACTACGAGCAGTACTTC
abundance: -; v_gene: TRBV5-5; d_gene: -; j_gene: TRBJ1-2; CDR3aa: CASSLGELTNYGYTF; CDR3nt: TGTGCCAGCAGCTTGGGGGAGCTAACTAACTATGGCTACACCTTC
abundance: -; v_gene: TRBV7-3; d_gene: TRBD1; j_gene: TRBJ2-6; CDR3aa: CASSFTGGKRTGANVLTF; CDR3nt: TGTGCCAGCAGCTTTACAGGGGGCAAGAGGACTGGGGCCAACGTCCTGACTTTC
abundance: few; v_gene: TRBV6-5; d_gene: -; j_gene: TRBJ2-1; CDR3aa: CASNLNGVPREEQFF; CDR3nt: TGTGCCAGCAATCTGAACGGTGTCCCTCGCGAGGAGCAGTTCTTC
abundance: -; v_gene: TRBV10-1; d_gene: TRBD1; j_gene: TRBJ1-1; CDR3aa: CASSEGTGGYDTEAFF; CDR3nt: TGCGCCAGCAGTGAGGGGACAGGGGGGTATGACACTGAAGCTTTCTTT
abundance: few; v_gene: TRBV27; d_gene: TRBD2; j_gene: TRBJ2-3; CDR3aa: CASSLNRGGSTDTQYF; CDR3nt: TGTGCCAGCAGTTTAAATCGGGGGGGCAGCACAGATACGCAGTATTTT
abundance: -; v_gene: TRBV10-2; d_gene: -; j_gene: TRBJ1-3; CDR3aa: CASRGSSGNTIYF; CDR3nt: TGCGCCAGCAGAGGGAGTTCTGGAAACACCATATATTTT
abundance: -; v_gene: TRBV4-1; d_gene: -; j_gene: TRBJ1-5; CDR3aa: CASSQDTGSGNQPQHF; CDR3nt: TGCGCCAGCAGCCAAGATACGGGAAGTGGCAATCAGCCCCAGCATTTT
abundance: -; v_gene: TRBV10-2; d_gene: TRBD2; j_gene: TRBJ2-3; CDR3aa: CASSPAGSSTDTQYF; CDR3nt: TGCGCCAGCAGTCCAGCGGGGTCTAGCACAGATACGCAGTATTTT
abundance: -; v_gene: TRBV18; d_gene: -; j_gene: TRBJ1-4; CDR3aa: CASSSDGATNEKLFF; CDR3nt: TGTGCCAGCTCAAGCGACGGTGCAACTAATGAAAAACTGTTTTTT
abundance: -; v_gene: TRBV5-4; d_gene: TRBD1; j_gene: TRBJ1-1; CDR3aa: CASSLGQGALRTEAFF; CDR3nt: TGTGCCAGCAGCTTGGGTCAGGGGGCGCTTAGAACTGAAGCTTTCTTT
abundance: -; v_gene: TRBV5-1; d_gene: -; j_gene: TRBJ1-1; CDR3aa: CASTSGQMNTEAFF; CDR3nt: TGCGCCAGCACCTCAGGGCAGATGAACACTGAAGCTTTCTTT
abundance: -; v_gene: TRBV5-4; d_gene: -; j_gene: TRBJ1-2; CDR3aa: CASSLEQVNYGYTF; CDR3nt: TGTGCCAGCAGCTTGGAACAGGTTAACTATGGCTACACCTTC
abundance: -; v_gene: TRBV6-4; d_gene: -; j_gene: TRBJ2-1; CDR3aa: CASSHGTSHNEQFF; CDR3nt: TGTGCCAGCAGTCACGGGACTTCCCACAATGAGCAGTTCTTC
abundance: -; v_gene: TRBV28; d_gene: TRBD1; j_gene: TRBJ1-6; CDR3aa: CASSLFTGVGSPLHF; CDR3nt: TGTGCCAGCAGTTTATTCACAGGGGTGGGCTCACCCCTCCACTTT
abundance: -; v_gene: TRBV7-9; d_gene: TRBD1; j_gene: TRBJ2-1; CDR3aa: CASSLDRGNEQFF; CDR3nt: TGTGCCAGCAGCCTGGACAGGGGAAATGAGCAGTTCTTC
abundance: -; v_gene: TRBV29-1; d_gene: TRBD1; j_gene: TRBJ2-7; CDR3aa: CSAIDRVRRRTYEQYF; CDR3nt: TGCAGCGCCATCGACAGGGTCCGAAGACGAACCTACGAGCAGTACTTC
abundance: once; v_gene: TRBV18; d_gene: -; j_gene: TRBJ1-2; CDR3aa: CASSPPQGPIYGYTF; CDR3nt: TGTGCCAGCTCACCACCCCAGGGGCCGATTTATGGCTACACCTTC
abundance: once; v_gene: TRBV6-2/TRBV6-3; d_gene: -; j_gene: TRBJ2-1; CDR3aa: CASSYSRPEGGSPHNEQFF; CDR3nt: TGTGCCAGCAGTTACTCGAGGCCGGAGGGCGGGTCTCCTCACAATGAGCAGTTCTTC
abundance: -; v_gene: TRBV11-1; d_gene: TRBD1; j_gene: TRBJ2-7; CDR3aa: CASSPRQGQYEQYF; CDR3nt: TGTGCCAGCAGCCCCCGACAGGGGCAATACGAGCAGTACTTC
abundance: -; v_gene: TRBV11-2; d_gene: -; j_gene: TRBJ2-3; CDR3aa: CAISRGVSTDTQYF; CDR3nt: TGTGCCATCTCGCGTGGAGTTAGCACAGATACGCAGTATTTT
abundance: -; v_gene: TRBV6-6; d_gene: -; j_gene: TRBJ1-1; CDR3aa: CASTSSGVGTEAFF; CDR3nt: TGTGCCAGCACCTCGTCAGGGGTTGGGACTGAAGCTTTCTTT
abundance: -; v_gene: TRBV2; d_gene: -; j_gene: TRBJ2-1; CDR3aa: CASKTSSYNEQFF; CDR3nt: TGTGCCAGCAAAACTAGCTCCTACAATGAGCAGTTCTTC
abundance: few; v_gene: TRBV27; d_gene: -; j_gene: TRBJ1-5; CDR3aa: CASSTIGGHQPQHF; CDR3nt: TGTGCCAGCAGTACTATCGGGGGGCATCAGCCCCAGCATTTT
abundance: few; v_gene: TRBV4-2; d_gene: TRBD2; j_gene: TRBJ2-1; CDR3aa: CASSQSLAGALTYNEQFF; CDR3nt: TGTGCCAGCAGCCAATCCCTAGCGGGGGCCTTAACCTACAATGAGCAGTTCTTC
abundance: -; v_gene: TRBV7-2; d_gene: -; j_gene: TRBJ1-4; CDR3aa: CASSLEVGGSYEKLFF; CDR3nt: TGTGCCAGCAGCTTAGAAGTCGGGGGATCGTATGAAAAACTGTTTTTT
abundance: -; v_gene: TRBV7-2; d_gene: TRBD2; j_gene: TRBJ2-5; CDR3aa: CASSSGLAVETQYF; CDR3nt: TGTGCCAGCAGCTCGGGACTAGCTGTAGAGACCCAGTACTTC
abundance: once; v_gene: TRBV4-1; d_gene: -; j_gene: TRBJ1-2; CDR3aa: CASSQADLFVTNYGYTF; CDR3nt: TGCGCCAGCAGCCAAGCCGACTTGTTCGTGACTAACTATGGCTACACCTTC